This T cell receptor beta chain was captured by sequencing in a study of cytomegalovirus exposure and HLA in healthy donors. Both 60 Vbeta primers and 13 Jbeta primers went into the PCR. Clones were read by immunoSEQ multiplex PCR, and TCRdb kept only the in-frame ones, dropping some. The sample has around 160,000 clones, roughly 79% seen once. Points from the study as a whole: A list of approximately 150 TCR beta chains associated with cytomegalovirus was given. For cytomegalovirus status, the classifier reportedly gave diagnoses with high specificity and sensitivity.

About this clone: No antigen is known for it.

V lost 7 bases and J 1 base, leaving 13 bases between the germline ends. Germline V gene lookup returns CDR1 SNHLY and CDR2 FYNNEI. CDR3 length equals 14 residues. This chain connects TRBV2 to TRBJ1-1, with D possibly TRBD1 on 6 matching bases. The source material was PBMCs. The TCR originated in a man between 50 and 59 years old in good health and CMV-seropositive. The CDR3 protein is CASNWLGANTEAFF. In nucleotides, the CDR3 is TGTGCCAGCAACTGGCTGGGGGCGAACACTGAAGCTTTCTTT.